Presented here are 9 T cell receptor beta chains from one specimen sequenced in a study of identical twins. TCRdb processed the 5' RACE reads anew with MiXCR; each CDR3 protein has one entry. The table records a few hundred thousand distinct CDR3 sequences, under 12% of them present only once. The sample comprised memory T cells sorted from blood. The origin of the receptors is a man aged 50-60 years in good health.

In its sample, this clonotype was seen many times. This chain joins TRBV12-3 or TRBV12-4 and TRBJ1-3; unclear D gene. This CDR3 is 16 amino acids long. V was trimmed by 7 bases and J by 0 bases, leaving 16 bases between them. CDR3 amino acids: CASTMSPLTSGNTIYF. CDR3 sequence (DNA): TGTGCCAGCACCATGAGTCCCCTTACCTCTGGAAACACCATATATTTT.

The DNA for the CDR3 is TGCGCCAGCAGCCGAGGGGTAAACAATCAGCCCCAGCATTTT. It is translated as CASSRGVNNQPQHF. The chain couples TRBV4-1 to TRBJ1-5; maybe TRBD1 (5 bases). From germline, CDR1 is MGHRA and CDR2 YSYEKL. V gave up 4 bases and J gave up 3 bases, with 10 bases separating them. The CDR3 extends over 14 amino acids.

This clonotype has at least ten counts. The chain joins TRBV6-5 to TRBJ2-2, with no clear D. Trimming cost V 8 bases and J 8 bases, with 12 bases left between them. Germline loops: CDR1 MNHEY, CDR2 SVGAGI. This CDR3 comprises 12 residues. This chain's CDR3 is CASVNAYGELFF. The CDR3 DNA reads as TGTGCCAGCGTCAACGCATATGGGGAGCTGTTTTTT.

The rearrangement links TRBV5-5 to TRBJ2-1; 8 bases are a match to TRBD1. The V gene end was trimmed by 4 bases and the J gene end by 2 bases; junction bases not matched to a gene: 5. The CDR3 is made up of 15 amino acids. CDR1 is SGHKS, CDR2 YYEKEE, per germline (reference sequence). The CDR3 nucleotides read TGTGCCAGCAGCGGAGGACAGGGCACCTACAATGAGCAGTTCTTC. The encoded protein is CASSGGQGTYNEQFF.

In its sample, this clonotype was seen many times. The chain joins TRBV29-1 to TRBJ1-3, with D uncertain. The CDR3 runs 13 residues. Germline V lookup: CDR1 SQVTM, CDR2 ANQGSEA. Deletions cut 0 bases from V and 3 bases from J, with 6 bases between. CDR3 protein: CSVEDGDGNTIYF. The CDR3, as DNA: TGCAGCGTTGAAGATGGAGATGGAAACACCATATATTTT.

This clonotype was detected ten times or more. The chain recombines TRBV20-1 with TRBJ2-5; D remains ambiguous. Germline CDR1 DFQATT, CDR2 SNEGSKA (reference sequence). This CDR3 is built from 14 residues. V lost 3 bases and J 2 bases, leaving 13 bases between the germline ends. The CDR3 is CSARPFGNQETQYF. The DNA for the CDR3 is TGCAGTGCTAGGCCTTTTGGGAATCAAGAGACCCAGTACTTC.

This clonotype was counted many times. The V call is TRBV4-1, the J call TRBJ2-5; 8 bases match TRBD2. The CDR3 is 15 residues long. V lost 3 bases to trimming and J lost 2 bases; unmatched junction nucleotides: 5. CDR1 MGHRA and CDR2 YSYEKL come from the germline V gene. The CDR3 region has the DNA TGCGCCAGCAGCCAGAGCGGGGGCATTCAAGAGACCCAGTACTTC. As protein: CASSQSGGIQETQYF.

The chain joins TRBV12-3 or TRBV12-4 to TRBJ2-7; possible D gene TRBD2, 6 bases. This CDR3 region has 14 residues. The V gene lost 3 bases and the J gene lost 4 bases, with 13 bases spanning the gap. This chain's CDR3 is CASSFAGKGYEQYF. The CDR3, as DNA: TGTGCCAGCAGTTTCGCGGGGAAAGGTTACGAGCAGTACTTC.

This clonotype showed up just a few times. This may arise from a read error, as a much more abundant clone is one base away. This chain joins TRBV4-1 and TRBJ1-5; D gene unclear. Per the germline V gene, CDR1 is MGHRA and CDR2 is YSYEKL. CDR3 length: 12 residues. CDR3 DNA sequence: TGCGCCAGCATCCAAGGGAATCAGCCCCAGCATTTT. Translation: CASIQGNQPQHF.